The entry below gives a single T cell receptor beta chain sequence along with its context. It has no known antigen specificity. No base-level quality is on record; no much larger clone is a single base apart. A distance of 12 bases separates the germline ends of V and J, which lose 2 bases and 10 bases respectively. Per the germline V gene, MNHEY is the CDR1 and SVGAGI is the CDR2. The CDR3 runs 14 residues from the cysteine to the phenylalanine. Solely the CDR3 DNA is kept, with 42 bases framed from the first base. The record originates from a study of CD8 T cells in ankylosing spondylitis (dated by TCRdb to between 2016 and 2019). In terms of the full investigation: To find TCR variants linked to disease, the study profiled T cell receptor beta repertoires in ankylosing spondylitis patients and healthy donors. Peripheral blood was sampled, and synovial fluid was also collected from ankylosing spondylitis patients. The full study cohort comprised 25 ankylosing spondylitis patients and 85 to 120 healthy donors.

What the study reported, not specific to this receptor: Significant enrichment of the disease-linked clones was reported in matched synovial fluid samples from ankylosing spondylitis patients. In peripheral blood, the disease-linked clones were found at relatively low frequencies and had a CD8+ phenotype. Some motif variants were previously reported in synovial fluid and blood of reactive arthritis patients, suggesting common disease-initiation mechanisms. Blood from ankylosing spondylitis patients appeared to be characterized by a TCR beta motif composed of under ten highly homologous amino acid variants.

The data were produced on an Illumina HiSeq 2500. TCR beta libraries were prepared by quantitative 5'-RACE with molecular barcodes. The authors' pipeline ran thus. A new computational method based on a probabilistic model of VDJ rearrangement was used to identify disease-linked TCR variants. The public sequencing data were trimmed at Q25 with fastp and processed into clonotypes with MiXCR by TCRdb, which kept only in-frame beta chains. Every entry covers one CDR3 protein and lists the most common genes and DNA from its rows. The V and J calls here are based on TCRdb, not the publication. Here the sample has roughly 700,000 distinct CDR3 sequences; over 15% occur a single time. Jointly, the top ten make up around 19% of the sample.

This TCR derives from a male donor with ankylosing spondylitis. Sequences were obtained from blood, either unsorted or a sorted T cell fraction (not recorded which). The sequence links TRBV6-5 to TRBJ1-6, with TRBD1 perhaps the D gene, on 6 matching bases. The nucleotide sequence reads as follows: TGTGCCAGCAGTTACAACCCGACAGGCTCACCCCTCCACTTT. Its translation is CASSYNPTGSPLHF.